This paragraph covers one T cell receptor (beta chain) sequence. Mismatch with germline at one junction end may stem from a read error. The source of the sample is a study of tumor and adjacent non-tumor tissue in lung cancer. TCRbeta libraries were built with three rounds of nested PCR, modified from ARM-PCR. Using its own MiXCR run on the multiplex PCR reads, TCRdb lists one record per CDR3 protein. The data show around 140,000 distinct CDR3 sequences, around 61% seen once. The template was RNA from unsorted bulk tissue. Germline V gives CDR1 SGDLS, CDR2 YYNGEE. The CDR3 is 13 amino acids. This TCR derives from a man between 60 and 75 years old with small cell lung cancer. The material sequenced was lung tumor tissue. The rearrangement joins TRBV9 to TRBJ2-2; the D gene is possibly TRBD1 (5 bases). CDR3 sequence (DNA): TGTGCTAGCAGCGTAGACAGCACCGGGGAGCTGTTTTTT. Amino acid sequence: CASSVDSTGELFF.